This TCR beta chain was recovered during a study of T cells after yellow fever vaccination. Via MiXCR, TCRdb re-called the 5' RACE reads, giving one row per CDR3 protein. The sample holds some 120,000 distinct CDR3 sequences; approximately 9% are singletons and the top ten take 40%. The CDR3 runs 16 residues. Germline V gene sequence: CDR1 LNHNV, CDR2 YYDKDF (reference sequence). V shed 1 base and J 4 bases; nucleotides not matched to a gene: 8. The chain combines TRBV15 with TRBJ2-5; 8 bases are a match to TRBD1. The sequence came from a man younger than 35 who received the YFV17D yellow fever vaccine. The sequenced sample was CD8+ T cells sorted from PBMCs, obtained on the day of the yellow fever booster vaccination. CDR3 DNA sequence: TGTGCCACCAGCAGAGTGTTCACCAGGGGGCGAGAGACCCAGTACTTC. Residues: CATSRVFTRGRETQYF.